This record covers a single TCR beta chain. Its specificity is not known. Some second doses came at about 4 weeks and others at about 12 weeks; these were pooled. Clones were sequenced by immunoSEQ multiplex PCR, and TCRdb holds only the in-frame ones, with some missing. The profile shows approximately 77,000 clones, roughly nine tenths of them singletons. This specimen comes from a study of T cell responses to AZD1222 COVID-19 vaccine. Study-level results: Donors in the cohort were predominantly white British and more often female, and clonal diversity was possibly underestimated. The reported proportion of spike-specific TCRs targeting unmutated variant regions was nearly half. At study baseline, merely six AZD1222 recipients were seropositive.

The length of the CDR3 is 12 residues. Germline V gene data show CDR1 as SEHNR and CDR2 as FQNEAQ (reference sequence). V lost 2 bases and J 7 bases, leaving 5 bases between the germline ends. This chain joins TRBV7-9 and TRBJ1-4; D is unresolved. The TCR was taken from an adult who received the AZD1222 COVID-19 vaccine. This material consisted of peripheral blood, taken 28 days after the second AZD1222 dose. The CDR3 reads CASSLITEKLFF. DNA for the CDR3: TGTGCCAGCAGCTTAATAACTGAAAAACTGTTTTTT.